The entry that follows covers one TCR beta chain sequence. The antigen this receptor binds is unknown. Qualities for individual bases were not recorded, and no much larger clone is one base off. The entry originates in a study of CD8 T cells in Susac syndrome (dated 2019 in TCRdb). Background for the entire study: Whether CD8+ T cell activation and differentiation in Susac syndrome was antigen driven was tested using repertoire sequencing. The study compared CD8+ T cell repertoire clonality among 12 healthy donors, roughly 14 Susac syndrome patients and roughly 16 multiple sclerosis patients. Here is what the overall study found, with its caveats: The number of individuals in the TCR sequencing and HLA analysis was acknowledged as relatively small.

Reading the germline V gene gives CDR1 KGHDR and CDR2 SFDVKD. The CDR3 goes from the cysteine to the phenylalanine over 15 residues. Solely the CDR3 DNA is kept, with 45 bases framed from the first base. From V the trimming removes 9 bases and from J it removes 8 bases, while the gene matches leave 10 bases of the junction unaccounted for. High-throughput TCR beta sequencing profiled peripheral blood CD8+ and CD4+ T cells from healthy donors, Susac syndrome patients and multiple sclerosis patients. The healthy donors served as controls matched for age and sex. Bulk CD8+ and CD4+ T cells were purified by magnetic negative isolation, whereas CD8+ TEMRA cells were enriched by FACS. Blood was collected in EDTA tubes and processed within 24 hours, with PBMCs isolated through density gradient centrifugation. PBMCs intended for TCR sequencing were frozen in liquid nitrogen and were later thawed in a 37 degrees C water bath. The sorted or isolated CD4+, CD8+ and CD8+ TEMRA cells had a purity of 90% or higher.

RNA was extracted with the RNeasy kit and roughly 0.5 to 1 ug was reverse transcribed using random hexamers. The immunoSEQ multiplex PCR assay, covering 54 Vbeta and 13 Jbeta segments, was used to amplify TCR beta CDR3 regions. PCR amplification bias was corrected using a synthetic template baseline for primer optimization and computational correction. As for the authors' bioinformatics: Reads were assigned to V, D and J genes according to IMGT and analyzed in immunoSEQ Analyzer, with only productive sequences retained. To calculate clonality, Shannon entropy was normalized by log2 of the number of productive unique sequences and then subtracted from one. For each patient and control, public and private clones were evaluated within the 100 most prevalent clones. Clones were defined as Susac-specific if absent from the healthy and MS cohorts, from around 1,000 published viral clones and from other ImmuneACCESS disease sequences. TCRdb took the public reads, trimmed them with fastp at Q25, ran MiXCR for clone calling and kept in-frame beta chains. Duplicate CDR3 protein sequences are folded into a single record with the most common DNA and genes. What appears here as the V and J calls and clone size reflects TCRdb's work, not the paper's. The sample table shows about 80,000 distinct CDR3 sequences, and around 94% are seen once. Of the sample, 0.25% to 0.3% falls within the top ten clones.

The sample was CD8+ T cells from PBMCs. This sequence uses TRBV24-1 and TRBJ2-1, with TRBD2 matching 12 junction bases. This receptor was identified in a human donor in good health. The DNA sequence is as follows: TGTGCCACCCGCGCCCTAGCGGGAGGGCCCGATGAGCAGTTCTTC. This translates into CATRALAGGPDEQFF.